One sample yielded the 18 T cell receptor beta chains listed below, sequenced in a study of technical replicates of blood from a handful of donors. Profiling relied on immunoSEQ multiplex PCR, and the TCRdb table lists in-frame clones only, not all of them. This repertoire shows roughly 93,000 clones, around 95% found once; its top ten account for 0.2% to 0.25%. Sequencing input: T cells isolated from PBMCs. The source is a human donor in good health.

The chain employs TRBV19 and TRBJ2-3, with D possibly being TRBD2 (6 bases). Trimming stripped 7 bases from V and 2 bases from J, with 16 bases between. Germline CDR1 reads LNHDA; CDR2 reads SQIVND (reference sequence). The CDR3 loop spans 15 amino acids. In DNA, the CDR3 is TGTGCCAGTACACCGAATCCGGGGGACACAGATACGCAGTATTTT. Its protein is CASTPNPGDTDTQYF.

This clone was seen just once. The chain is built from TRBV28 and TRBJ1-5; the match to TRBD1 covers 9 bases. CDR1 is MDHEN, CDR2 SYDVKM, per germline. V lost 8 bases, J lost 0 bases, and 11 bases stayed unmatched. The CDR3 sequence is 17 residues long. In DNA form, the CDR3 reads TGTGCCAGCGTGGGGGGACAGGGAAGATATAGCAATCAGCCCCAGCATTTT. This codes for CASVGGQGRYSNQPQHF.

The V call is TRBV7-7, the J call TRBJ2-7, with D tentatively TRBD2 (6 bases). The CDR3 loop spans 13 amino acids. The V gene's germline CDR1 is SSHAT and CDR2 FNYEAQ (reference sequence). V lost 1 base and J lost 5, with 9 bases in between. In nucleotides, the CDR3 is TGTGCCAGCAGCTTAGGGGGACTGAACGAGCAGTACTTC. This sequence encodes CASSLGGLNEQYF.

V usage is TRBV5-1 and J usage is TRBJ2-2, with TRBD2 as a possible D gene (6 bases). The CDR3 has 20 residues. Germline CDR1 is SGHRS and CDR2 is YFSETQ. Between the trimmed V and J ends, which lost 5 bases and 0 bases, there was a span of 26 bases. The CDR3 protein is CASRPGLRVSSEANTGELFF. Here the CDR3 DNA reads TGCGCCAGCAGACCGGGACTCCGTGTCTCATCCGAGGCGAACACCGGGGAGCTGTTTTTT.

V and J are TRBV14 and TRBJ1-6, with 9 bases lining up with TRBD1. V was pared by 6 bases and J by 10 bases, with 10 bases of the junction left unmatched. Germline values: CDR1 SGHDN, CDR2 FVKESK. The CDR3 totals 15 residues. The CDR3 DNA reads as TGTGCCAGCAGGCCCGGGACAGGGTTATACTCACCCCTCCACTTT. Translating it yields CASRPGTGLYSPLHF.

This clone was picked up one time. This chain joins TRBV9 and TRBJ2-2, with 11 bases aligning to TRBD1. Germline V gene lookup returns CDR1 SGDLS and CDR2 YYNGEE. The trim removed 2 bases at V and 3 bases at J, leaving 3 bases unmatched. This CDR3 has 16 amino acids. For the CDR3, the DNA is TGTGCCAGCAGCGTTGGACAGGGGGCTTACACCGGGGAGCTGTTTTTT. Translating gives CASSVGQGAYTGELFF.

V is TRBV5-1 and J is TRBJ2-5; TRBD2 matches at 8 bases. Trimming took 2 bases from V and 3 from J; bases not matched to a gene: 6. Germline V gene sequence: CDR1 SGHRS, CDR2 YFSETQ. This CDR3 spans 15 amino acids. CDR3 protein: CASSFSGTREETQYF. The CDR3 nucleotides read TGCGCCAGCAGCTTCTCCGGGACTAGGGAAGAGACCCAGTACTTC.

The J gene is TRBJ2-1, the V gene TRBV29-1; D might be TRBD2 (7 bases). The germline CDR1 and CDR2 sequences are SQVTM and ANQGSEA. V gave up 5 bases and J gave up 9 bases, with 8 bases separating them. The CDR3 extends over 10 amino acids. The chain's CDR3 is CSVRGGEQFF. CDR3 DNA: TGCAGCGTTAGGGGGGGTGAGCAGTTCTTC.

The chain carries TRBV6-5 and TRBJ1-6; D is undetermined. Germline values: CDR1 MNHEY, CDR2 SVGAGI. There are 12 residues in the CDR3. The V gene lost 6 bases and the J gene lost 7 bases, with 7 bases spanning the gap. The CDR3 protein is CASRTLNSPLHF. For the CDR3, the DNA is TGTGCCAGCAGGACACTGAATTCACCCCTCCACTTT.

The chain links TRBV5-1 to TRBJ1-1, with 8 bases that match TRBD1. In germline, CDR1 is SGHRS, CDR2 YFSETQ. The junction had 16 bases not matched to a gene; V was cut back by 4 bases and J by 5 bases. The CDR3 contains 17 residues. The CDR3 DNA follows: TGCGCCAGCAGCCTAAAAAGGACGGACAGGGTAAAAACTGAAGCTTTCTTT. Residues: CASSLKRTDRVKTEAFF.

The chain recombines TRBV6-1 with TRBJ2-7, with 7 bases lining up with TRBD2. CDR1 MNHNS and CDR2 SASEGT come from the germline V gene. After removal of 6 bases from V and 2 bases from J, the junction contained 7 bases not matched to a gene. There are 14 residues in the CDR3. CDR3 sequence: CASRGGVVTYEQYF. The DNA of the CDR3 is TGTGCCAGCAGGGGAGGGGTTGTGACCTACGAGCAGTACTTC.

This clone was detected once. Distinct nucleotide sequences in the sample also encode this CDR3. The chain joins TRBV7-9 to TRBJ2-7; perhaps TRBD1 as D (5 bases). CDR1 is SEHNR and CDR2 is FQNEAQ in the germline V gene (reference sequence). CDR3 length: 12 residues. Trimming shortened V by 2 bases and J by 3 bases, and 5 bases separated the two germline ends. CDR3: CASSLQGYEQYF. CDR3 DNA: TGTGCCAGCAGCTTACAGGGCTACGAGCAGTACTTC.

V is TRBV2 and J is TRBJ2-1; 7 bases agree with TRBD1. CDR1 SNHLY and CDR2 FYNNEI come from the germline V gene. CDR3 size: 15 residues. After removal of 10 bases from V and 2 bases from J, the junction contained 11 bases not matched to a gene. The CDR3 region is CATIPRQGPYNEQFF. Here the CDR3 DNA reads TGTGCCACCATCCCCCGACAGGGACCCTACAATGAGCAGTTCTTC.

This CDR3 reads CATGRQGSYNEQFF. In nucleotides, the CDR3 is TGTGCCACCGGAAGGCAGGGCTCCTACAATGAGCAGTTCTTC. The genes are TRBV28 and TRBJ2-1, with D perhaps TRBD1 (5 bases). V lost 10 bases and J 0 bases, leaving 13 bases between the germline ends. The germline CDR1 and CDR2 sequences are MDHEN and SYDVKM. This CDR3 spans 14 amino acids.

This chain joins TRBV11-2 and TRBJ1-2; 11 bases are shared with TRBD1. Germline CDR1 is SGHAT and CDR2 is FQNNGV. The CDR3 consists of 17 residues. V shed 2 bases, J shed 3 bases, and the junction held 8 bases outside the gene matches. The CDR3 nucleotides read TGTGCCAGCAGCTTATATAGGGGGACAGGGGGTGACTATGGCTACACCTTC. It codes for CASSLYRGTGGDYGYTF.

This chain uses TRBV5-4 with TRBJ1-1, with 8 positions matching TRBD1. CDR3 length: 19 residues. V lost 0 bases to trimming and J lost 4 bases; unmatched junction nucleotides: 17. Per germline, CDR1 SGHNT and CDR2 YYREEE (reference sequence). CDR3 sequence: CASSLAPRRGRGRVTEAFF. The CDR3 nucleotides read TGTGCCAGCAGCTTGGCCCCCAGAAGGGGCAGGGGGCGAGTCACTGAAGCTTTCTTT.

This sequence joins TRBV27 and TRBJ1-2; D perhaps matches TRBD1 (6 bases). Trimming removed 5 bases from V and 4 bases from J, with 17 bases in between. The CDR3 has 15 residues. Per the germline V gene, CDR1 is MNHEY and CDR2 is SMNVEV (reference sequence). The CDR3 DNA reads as TGTGCCAGCAGTAACAGAGGGGAGGGGGTCTATGGCTACACCTTC. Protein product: CASSNRGEGVYGYTF.

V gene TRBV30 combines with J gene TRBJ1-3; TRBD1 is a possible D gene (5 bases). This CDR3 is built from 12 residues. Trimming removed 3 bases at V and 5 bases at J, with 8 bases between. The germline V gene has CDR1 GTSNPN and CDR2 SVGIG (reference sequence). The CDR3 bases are TGTGCCTGGAGCCGACAGAGAAACACCATATATTTT. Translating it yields CAWSRQRNTIYF.